This T cell receptor (beta chain) comes out of a study of shared T cell receptors in the human thymus. Germline assignment: CDR1 SGHTA and CDR2 FQGTGA. V was clipped by 3 bases and J by 3 bases; unmatched bases: 10. The CDR3 covers 17 residues. The method was immunoSEQ multiplex PCR; TCRdb's version includes in-frame clones alone and lacks a portion of them. This table holds about 380,000 clones, approximately 95% found once. The rearrangement uses TRBV7-3 and TRBJ2-1; 8 bases fit TRBD2. The receptor was isolated from a human donor. Sequenced material: thymocytes. CDR3 sequence (DNA): TGTGCCAGCAGCTTCCCCCGACTAGCGAAGAACTACAATGAGCAGTTCTTC. It is translated as CASSFPRLAKNYNEQFF.